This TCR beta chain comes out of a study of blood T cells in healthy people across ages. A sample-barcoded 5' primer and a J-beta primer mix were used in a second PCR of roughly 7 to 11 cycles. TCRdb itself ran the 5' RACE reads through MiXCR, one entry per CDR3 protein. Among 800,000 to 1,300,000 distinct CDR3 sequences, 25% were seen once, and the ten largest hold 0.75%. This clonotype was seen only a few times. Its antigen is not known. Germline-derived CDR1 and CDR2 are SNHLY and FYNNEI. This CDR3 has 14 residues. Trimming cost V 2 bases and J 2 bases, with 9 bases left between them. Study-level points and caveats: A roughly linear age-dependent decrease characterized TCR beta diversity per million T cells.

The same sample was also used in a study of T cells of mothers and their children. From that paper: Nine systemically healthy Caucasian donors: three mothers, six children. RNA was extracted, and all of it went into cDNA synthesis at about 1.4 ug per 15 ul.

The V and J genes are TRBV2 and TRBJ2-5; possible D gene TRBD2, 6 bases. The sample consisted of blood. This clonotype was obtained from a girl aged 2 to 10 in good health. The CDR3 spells CASSELGTQETQYF. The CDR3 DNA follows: TGTGCCAGCAGTGAATTAGGGACTCAAGAGACCCAGTACTTC.